A selection of T cell receptor beta chains follows, all from one sample in a study of cytomegalovirus exposure and HLA in healthy donors. Only in-frame clones appear in the TCRdb table, and some are missing; sequencing was by immunoSEQ multiplex PCR. The data show roughly 100,000 clones, roughly four fifths seen once. The source material was PBMCs. Every receptor here comes from a woman in her forties or fifties in good health and CMV-seropositive. CDR3s include the opening cysteine and the closing phenylalanine or tryptophan. D genes are given only for firm matches. The size of a clone is reported for some rows only, either as once, few or many, or as a class for expanded clones.

j_call v_call clone_size d_call cdr3_nt cdr3_aa
TRBJ2-3 TRBV5-6 NA TRBD2 TGTGCCAGCAGCGGGGTGGGCCTAGCGGGGGTTGGGACAGATACGCAGTATTTT CASSGVGLAGVGTDTQYF
TRBJ2-1 TRBV19 NA TRBD1 TGTGCCAGTAGTATGGAGGACAGGGGGCTTTACAATGAGCAGTTCTTC CASSMEDRGLYNEQFF
TRBJ1-2 TRBV6-5 few NA TGTGCCAGCAGTTCCCCTCGTCGAGGGTTAGATGGCTACACCTTC CASSSPRRGLDGYTF
TRBJ1-1 TRBV5-1 NA TRBD1 TGCGCCAGCAGCTCAACAGGGGTGAGGAACACTGAAGCTTTCTTT CASSSTGVRNTEAFF
TRBJ1-1 TRBV4-1 NA TRBD1 TGCGCCAGCAGCCAAGCAGGGGGCCATACTGAAGCTTTCTTT CASSQAGGHTEAFF
TRBJ1-1 TRBV18 NA NA TGTGCCAGCTCACCGCAGGGTAATAGTGAAGCTTTCTTT CASSPQGNSEAFF
TRBJ1-6 TRBV6-1 NA NA TGTGCCAGCAGTGAGTTGGTAACAGATAATTCACCCCTCCACTTT CASSELVTDNSPLHF
TRBJ2-1 TRBV6-6 NA TRBD1 TGTGCCACTAACTCACAGGGGTCCTACAATGAGCAGTTCTTC CATNSQGSYNEQFF
TRBJ2-6 TRBV19 few TRBD1 TGTGCCAGTAGTACGGGGACAGGGTGGGCCAACGTCCTGACTTTC CASSTGTGWANVLTF
TRBJ2-1 TRBV7-3 once TRBD2 TGTGCCAGCAGCCCTCTAGCGGGGGGGTACAATGAGCAGTTCTTC CASSPLAGGYNEQFF
TRBJ2-2 TRBV5-1 NA NA TGCGCCAGCAGCTTAAAGAGTCCGGTGGCCGGGGAGCTGTTTTTT CASSLKSPVAGELFF
TRBJ1-5 TRBV9 once NA TGTGCCAGCAGCGTAGGCACAGGGCCGGCTCAGCCCCAGCATTTT CASSVGTGPAQPQHF
TRBJ1-1 TRBV14 NA TRBD1 TGTGCCAGCAGCCCGGGACAGTACACTGAAGCTTTCTTT CASSPGQYTEAFF
TRBJ2-3 TRBV5-1 few NA TGCGCCAGCAGCTCCATAACCTCTGCGGCAGATACGCAGTATTTT CASSSITSAADTQYF
TRBJ2-2 TRBV29-1 NA NA TGCAGCGTTTGGGAGGAAGGGTGGTTTTTT CSVWEEGWFF
TRBJ1-1 TRBV7-9 many NA TGTGCCAGCAGCTCAAGGACAATCACTGAAGCTTTCTTT CASSSRTITEAFF
TRBJ2-3 TRBV27 NA NA TGTGCCAGCAGGCTAACGGGACACGCAAGTACAGATACGCAGTATTTT CASRLTGHASTDTQYF
TRBJ2-1 TRBV2 NA TRBD1 TGTGCCAGCAACACCAGGACAGGGGGACATCTCAATGAGCAGTTCTTC CASNTRTGGHLNEQFF
TRBJ1-5 TRBV7-9 once TRBD1 TGTGCCAGCAGCCTAGACAGGGGAGGATTTGACAATCAGCCCCAGCATTTT CASSLDRGGFDNQPQHF
TRBJ2-7 TRBV27 few TRBD1 TGTGCCAGCAGGTCGACAGGGGCCTACGAGCAGTACTTC CASRSTGAYEQYF
TRBJ2-3 TRBV27 NA NA TGTGCCAGCAGCCGACCGGGGGAAAGCACAGATACGCAGTATTTT CASSRPGESTDTQYF
TRBJ1-1 TRBV18 NA NA TGTGCCAGCTCCCTTTCGACAGTGAACACTGAAGCTTTCTTT CASSLSTVNTEAFF
TRBJ1-1 TRBV7-2 NA NA TGTGCCAGCAGCTTAGAAGGAACAGGGACTGAAGCTTTCTTT CASSLEGTGTEAFF
TRBJ1-6 TRBV14 NA TRBD1 TGTGCCAGCAGCCAAGCCCGGGACAGCCTGTCGAATTCACCCCTCCACTTT CASSQARDSLSNSPLHF
TRBJ2-3 TRBV27 NA NA TGTGCCAGCAGTGGAACCGTGGGGGGGCTGAGCACAGATACGCAGTATTTT CASSGTVGGLSTDTQYF